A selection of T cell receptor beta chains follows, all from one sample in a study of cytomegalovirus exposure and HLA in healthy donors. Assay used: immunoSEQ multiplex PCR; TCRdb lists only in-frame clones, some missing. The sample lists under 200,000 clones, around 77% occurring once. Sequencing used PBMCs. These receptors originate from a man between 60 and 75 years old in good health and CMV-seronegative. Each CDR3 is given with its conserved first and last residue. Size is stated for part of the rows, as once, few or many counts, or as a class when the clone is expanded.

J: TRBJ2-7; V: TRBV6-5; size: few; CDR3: CASSYVLRQGHYEQYF
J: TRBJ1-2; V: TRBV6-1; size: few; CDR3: CASSETPGQPYGYTF
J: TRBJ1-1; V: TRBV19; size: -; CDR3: CASSNPFDRGMGTEAFF
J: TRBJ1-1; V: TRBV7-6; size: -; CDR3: CASSSPAGNTEAFF
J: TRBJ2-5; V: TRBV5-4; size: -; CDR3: CASSLDASGQETQYF
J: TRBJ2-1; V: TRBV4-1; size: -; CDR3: CASSQDWTSGRSGDNEQFF
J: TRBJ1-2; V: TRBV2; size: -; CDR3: CASSKMQDSGLYGYTF
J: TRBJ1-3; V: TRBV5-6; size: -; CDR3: CASSLVAQGHSGNTIYF
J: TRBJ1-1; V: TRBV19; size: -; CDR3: CATRRSSQEGTEAFF
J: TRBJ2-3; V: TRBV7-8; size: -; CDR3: CASSLARRGGFTDTQYF
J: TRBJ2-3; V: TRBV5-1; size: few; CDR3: CASSLAGGRTDTQYF
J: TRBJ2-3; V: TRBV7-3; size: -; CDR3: CASSSGLAGDTQYF
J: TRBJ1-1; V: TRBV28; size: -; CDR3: CASSSTSITEAFF
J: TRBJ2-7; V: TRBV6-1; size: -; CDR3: CASSEAGGGFYEQYF